The clone carrying this TCR beta chain was observed many times. What it recognizes is unknown. The data were taken from a study of naive and memory T cell subsets. General study points: This RNA-based method may be sensitive to activation-related transcript changes.

The SP2 primer and nested alpha and beta constant region primers amplified ligated cDNA in four rounds. Reverse transcription of blood and skin TCR RNA was primed at alpha and beta constant regions. TCRdb independently ran MiXCR on the 5' RACE reads; one entry per CDR3 protein. The table has about 48,000 distinct CDR3 sequences, approximately 4.8% seen once. A UMI-containing oligonucleotide was joined by 3' ligation to the TCR cDNA template. Adult healthy volunteers gave 2.5 ml peripheral blood for whole-blood RNA. Cells were not sorted; total RNA input targeted about 1 to 1,100 ng. The CDR3 consists of 14 residues. V was pared by 3 bases and J by 8 bases, with 14 bases between. Germline CDR1 is MDHEN and CDR2 is SYDVKM.

This TCR was recovered from a female donor in good health. The chain is built from TRBV28 and TRBJ2-1; D perhaps matches TRBD2 (6 bases). CDR3 amino acids: CASSLRDSLYEQFF. The CDR3 DNA reads as TGTGCCAGCAGTTTGAGGGACTCCCTCTATGAGCAGTTCTTC.